This T cell receptor (beta chain) stems from a study of Ad26.COV2.S vaccination and SARS-CoV-2 variants (dated by TCRdb to about 2021). As for the study more broadly: Vaccine-arm donors were drawn from COV1001, a multicentre, randomized, double-blind, placebo-controlled phase I-IIa trial of Ad26.COV2.S in healthy adults. Ad26.COV2.S was given intramuscularly at 5x10^10 or 1x10^11 viral particles, as a single shot or as two shots 56 days apart. The TCR-sequenced set comprised roughly 30 samples: some 20 Ad26.COV2.S vaccine recipients, 5 placebo recipients and 8 SARS-CoV-2 convalescent individuals. Trial participants were randomized into five groups of five: low-dose or high-dose Ad26.COV2.S given once or twice, or placebo on both occasions. Throughout the experiments and outcome assessment, investigators stayed blinded to trial group allocation. Sequencing of the TCRbeta repertoire served to evaluate the specificity and breadth of SARS-CoV-2-reactive T cell receptors following Ad26.COV2.S vaccination.

Notes on this clone: Its antigen is unknown. No base quality information exists; no much larger clone differs at one position.

The CDR3 has 12 amino acids, counting the end cysteine and phenylalanine. Here the CDR3 DNA is all that survives: 36 bases in frame from base 1. From a lookup of the germline V gene, CDR1 and CDR2 are SGHTA and FQGNSA. V and J are truncated by 5 bases and 8 bases respectively, leaving an intervening sequence of 10 bases. Results the study describes overall, beyond this receptor: The study lacked the statistical power to compare responses across vaccine doses or regimens. Ad26.COV2.S recipients had higher spike-specific TCR breadth than placebo recipients (P = 0.0014). Substantial breadth of spike-specific CD8+ and CD4+ T cell responses was reported after vaccination. According to the authors, total T cell responses may have been underestimated by the TCR breadth and depth analyses. Non-spike TCR breadth was comparable between vaccine and placebo recipients, consistent with the vaccine containing only spike.

The immunoSEQ Assay was used to sequence TCRbeta CDR3 regions. After extraction, genomic DNA underwent amplification by bias-controlled multiplex PCR, followed by high-throughput sequencing. In the source study's methods: To quantify the absolute abundance of every unique TCRbeta CDR3 region, sequences were collapsed and filtered. T cell fraction was estimated by normalization of TCRbeta template counts to usable DNA, with usable DNA being measured through amplification of reference genes present in all nucleated cells. Repertoire TCRs were annotated as SARS-CoV-2-specific by exact matching of V gene, CDR3 amino acid sequence and J gene to a known reactive TCR set. The reference SARS-CoV-2 TCR set was obtained from MIRA and was filtered for enrichment in COVID-19-positive ImmuneCODE repertoires, whereby public or cross-reactive TCRs were removed. Using the MIRA antigens, annotated TCRs were further analysed by specific ORF or by position within an ORF. Breadth was defined as annotated unique rearrangements over total unique productive rearrangements; depth was the summed frequency of those rearrangements. Two-sided Wilcoxon rank-sum tests were applied when comparing TCR breadth between groups. This immuneACCESS table, as held by TCRdb, lists in-frame sequences with V and J called but not all clones. Of the missing ones, under half trace to an unresolved V gene in checked studies; the others have no known cause. V and J calls plus clone size are reproduced from that table; the DNA served to infer D and trimming. In all, the sample holds 500,000 or so clones, and approximately 88% of those were seen once. The ten top clones hold around 13% of the sample.

The treatment or condition label for this specimen denotes: approximately 18 received Ad26.COV2.S at low or high dose, single or two shots; five or six received placebo; per-sample allocation not given. For vaccine and placebo recipients, repertoires were sequenced using samples collected on day 63 after the first injection. In Cohort 1b, around 25 adults aged 18-55 years were enrolled at a single site in Boston, USA, between 29 July and 7 August 2020. Ad26.COV2.S was a replication-incompetent adenovirus type 26 vector that expressed a prefusion-stabilized SARS-CoV-2 spike protein derived from the original Wuhan strain.

The sequencing here drew on peripheral blood, taken in a trial of Ad26.COV2.S vaccine versus placebo. The chain employs TRBV7-2 and TRBJ2-1, with no confident D gene call. This receptor was taken from a person aged 18 to 59 who received the Ad26.COV2.S COVID-19 vaccine or a placebo. The CDR3 protein: CASSPAFYEQFF. The sequenced DNA: TGTGCCAGCAGCCCCGCCTTCTATGAGCAGTTCTTC.